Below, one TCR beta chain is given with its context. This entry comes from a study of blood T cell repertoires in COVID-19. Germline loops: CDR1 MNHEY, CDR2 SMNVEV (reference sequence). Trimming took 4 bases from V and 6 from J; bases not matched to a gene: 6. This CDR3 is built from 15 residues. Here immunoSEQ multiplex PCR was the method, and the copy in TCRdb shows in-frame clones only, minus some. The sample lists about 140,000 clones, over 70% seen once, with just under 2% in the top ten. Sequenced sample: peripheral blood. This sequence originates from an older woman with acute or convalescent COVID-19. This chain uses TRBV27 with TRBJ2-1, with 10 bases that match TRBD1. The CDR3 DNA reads TGTGCCAGCAGTTCCCGACAGGGGGCGTTCAATGAGCAGTTCTTC. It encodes CASSSRQGAFNEQFF.